Following are 18 T cell receptor beta chains from one sample sequenced in a study of T-cell memory formation after mild COVID-19. TCRdb re-analysed the 5' RACE reads in MiXCR, keeping a single row per CDR3 protein. The top ten clones hold about 8.2% of a sample with around 530,000 distinct CDR3 sequences, less than 25% of them seen once. The sample taken for sequencing was PBMCs or a T cell subset sorted from them (not recorded which). The receptors derive from an adult woman who had mild COVID-19 (a few samples of this study predate the infection). Cell type and time point are not known.

The chain carries TRBV7-9 and TRBJ2-7; a possible D gene is TRBD1 (5 bases). CDR1 and CDR2 from the germline V gene are SEHNR and FQNEAQ (reference sequence). V lost 5 bases and J lost 5, with 7 bases in between. CDR3 length: 11 amino acids. As DNA, the CDR3 is TGTGCCAGCAGCCAAGGGGACGAGCAGTACTTC. Protein: CASSQGDEQYF.

The table lists this clonotype with many counts. V gene TRBV29-1 combines with J gene TRBJ2-2; TRBD1 matches at 10 bases. This CDR3 has 15 amino acids. Trimming took 7 bases from V and 2 from J; bases not matched to a gene: 7. Germline-derived CDR1 and CDR2 are SQVTM and ANQGSEA. CDR3 residues: CSARQGAINTGELFF. DNA of the CDR3: TGCAGCGCAAGACAGGGGGCCATTAACACCGGGGAGCTGTTTTTT.

This chain connects TRBV30 to TRBJ1-5, with D uncertain. Germline values: CDR1 GTSNPN, CDR2 SVGIG (reference sequence). Between the trimmed V and J ends, which lost 0 bases and 0 bases, there was a span of 9 bases. This CDR3 is built from 15 residues. The CDR3: CAWSVGLYSNQPQHF. CDR3 nucleotide sequence: TGTGCCTGGAGTGTAGGGCTGTATAGCAATCAGCCCCAGCATTTT.

The chain combines TRBV7-2 with TRBJ1-2; TRBD1 agrees at 7 bases. Trimming took 1 base from V and 6 from J; bases not matched to a gene: 5. The CDR3 is made up of 14 amino acids. Germline CDR1 reads SGHTA; CDR2 reads FQGNSA. CDR3 in amino acids: CASSLGDSLDGYTF. As DNA, the CDR3 is TGTGCCAGCAGCTTAGGGGACAGCCTAGATGGCTACACCTTC. Complete variable domain (other parts from reference TRBV7-2 and TRBJ1-2): GAGVSQSPSNKVTEKGKDVELRCDPISGHTALYWYRQSLGQGLEFLIYFQGNSAPDKSGLPSDRFSAERTGGSVSTLTIQRTQQEDSAVYLCASSLGDSLDGYTFGSGTRLTVV.

The chain employs TRBV15 and TRBJ2-5; possibly TRBD2 for D (6 bases). Germline CDR1 LNHNV, CDR2 YYDKDF (reference sequence). The CDR3 has 13 amino acids. The germline V and J ends were trimmed by 7 bases and 5 bases, with 14 bases remaining between them. CDR3 nucleotide sequence: TGTGCCACCACCCCTCGGGAGTCGGAGACCCAGTACTTC. It yields the protein CATTPRESETQYF.

The chain is built from TRBV30 and TRBJ2-3; 9 bases line up with TRBD2. V gave up 1 base and J gave up 2 bases; unmatched junction bases: 4. This CDR3 contains 15 residues. Germline CDR1 is GTSNPN and CDR2 is SVGIG (reference sequence). The CDR3 bases are TGTGCCTGGAGTGAAGGGACTAGCTACACAGATACGCAGTATTTT. This translates into CAWSEGTSYTDTQYF.

A few counts support this clonotype. The chain recombines TRBV5-5 with TRBJ1-5; TRBD1 is a possible D gene (6 bases). V was clipped by 6 bases and J by 4 bases, with 11 bases between them. CDR1 and CDR2 from the germline V gene are SGHKS and YYEKEE (reference sequence). The CDR3 spans 13 residues. This CDR3 reads CASNRTVNQPQHF. In DNA, the CDR3 is TGTGCCAGCAACCGGACAGTTAATCAGCCCCAGCATTTT.

J is TRBJ1-1 and V is TRBV20-1; D ambiguous. CDR3 length: 11 residues. Germline-derived CDR1 and CDR2 are DFQATT and SNEGSKA (reference sequence). Deletions cut 6 bases from V and 0 bases from J, with 5 bases between. The CDR3 protein is CSAKMNTEAFF. DNA for the CDR3: TGCAGTGCGAAGATGAACACTGAAGCTTTCTTT.

This clonotype has at least ten counts. The gene calls are TRBV6-5 and TRBJ1-2; no firm D call. The CDR3 has 15 amino acids. Germline values: CDR1 MNHEY, CDR2 SVGAGI. Trimming took 0 bases from V and 6 from J, leaving 14 bases between them. CDR3 sequence reads: CASSYSYQVLDGYTF. As DNA, the CDR3 is TGTGCCAGCAGTTACTCGTATCAGGTTTTAGATGGCTACACCTTC.

This clonotype was recorded a few times. The rearrangement uses TRBV11-2 and TRBJ2-5; 13 bases match TRBD2. V dropped 3 bases and J dropped 4; count of bases not matched to a gene: 2. The CDR3 loop spans 15 amino acids. Per germline, CDR1 SGHAT and CDR2 FQNNGV. In DNA, the CDR3 is TGTGCCAGCAGCTTGGGACTAGCGGGACGAGAGACCCAGTACTTC. This gives the protein CASSLGLAGRETQYF.

This clonotype was counted between two and nine times. J is TRBJ2-7 and V is TRBV15; no firm D call. Germline loops: CDR1 LNHNV, CDR2 YYDKDF (reference sequence). Trimming stripped 1 base from V and 2 bases from J, with 6 bases between. This CDR3 contains 13 residues. In nucleotides, the CDR3 is TGTGCCACCAGCAGAGGGTATACCTACGAGCAGTACTTC. Translated: CATSRGYTYEQYF.

This clonotype has only a few counts. The rearrangement uses TRBV7-8 and TRBJ2-2, with a possible D match to TRBD1 (5 bases). V gave up 2 bases and J gave up 0 bases, with 13 bases separating them. Germline CDR1 reads SGHVS; CDR2 reads FQNEAQ. The CDR3 runs 17 residues. This chain's CDR3 is CASSLIPTTANTGELFF. DNA of the CDR3: TGTGCCAGCAGCTTAATTCCCACGACAGCGAACACCGGGGAGCTGTTTTTT.

This clonotype was seen a handful of times. CDR3 in amino acids: CASSRMAGGHTDTQYF. For the CDR3, the DNA is TGTGCCAGCAGTAGAATGGCGGGGGGGCACACAGATACGCAGTATTTT. This rearrangement joins TRBV7-6 to TRBJ2-3; TRBD2 aligns across 9 bases. The CDR3 covers 16 residues. The germline CDR1 and CDR2 sequences are SGHVS and FNYEAQ. The trim removed 6 bases at V and 2 bases at J, leaving 9 bases unmatched.

V is TRBV9 and J is TRBJ2-1, with 8 bases identical to TRBD2. The germline V gene has CDR1 SGDLS and CDR2 YYNGEE. J gave up 7 bases and V 3 bases, and 12 bases lay outside the gene matches. The CDR3 has 16 amino acids. CDR3 amino acids: CASSAPGTRDSNEQFF. Written as DNA, the CDR3 is TGTGCCAGCAGCGCGCCCGGGACTAGAGATTCAAATGAGCAGTTCTTC.

This clonotype was counted between two and nine times. This chain joins TRBV5-1 and TRBJ2-7, with TRBD1 matching 10 bases. This CDR3 region has 18 residues. V trimming: 3 bases; J trimming: 0 bases; junction bases outside the gene matches: 12. Germline CDR1 is SGHRS and CDR2 is YFSETQ. CDR3: CASSSYRDRGLSSYEQYF. CDR3 DNA sequence: TGCGCCAGCAGCTCCTACCGGGACAGGGGTTTGAGCTCCTACGAGCAGTACTTC.

This clonotype was observed a handful of times. The J gene is TRBJ2-1, the V gene TRBV7-6; D gene unclear. This CDR3 spans 13 amino acids. Germline V gene sequence: CDR1 SGHVS, CDR2 FNYEAQ. V was cut by 1 base and J by 4 bases, with 5 bases left in between. The CDR3 DNA reads as TGTGCCAGCAGCTTAGATGATTACAATGAGCAGTTCTTC. Residues: CASSLDDYNEQFF.

The chain has TRBV5-1 and TRBJ1-2, with 10 bases lining up with TRBD1. Trimming removed 5 bases from V and 5 bases from J; junction bases left unmatched: 6. Germline V gives CDR1 SGHRS, CDR2 YFSETQ. There are 14 residues in the CDR3. CDR3 loop: CASRTGQGGYGYTF. CDR3 nucleotides: TGCGCCAGCAGAACTGGACAGGGGGGATATGGCTACACCTTC.

This chain uses TRBV20-1 with TRBJ2-1, with 9 bases aligning to TRBD2. This CDR3 has 11 residues. Germline assignment: CDR1 DFQATT and CDR2 SNEGSKA (reference sequence). The CDR3 DNA reads as TGCGCGGGGGGGGGCAACAATGAGCAGTTCTTC. Encoded protein: CAGGGNNEQFF.